Included here is one TCR beta chain sequence, with context. This receptor's antigen is unknown. One base away there is no much larger clone; base qualities are not given. The library was built by means of PCR. Sequencing relied on an Illumina HiSeq 2500. TCR library preparation used molecular barcoding, with unique molecular identifiers applied to normalize quantification of the TCRbeta repertoire. Using fastp at Q25 and MiXCR, TCRdb reprocessed the public reads and kept productive beta chains. Rows with a matching CDR3 protein are joined into one entry that keeps the most common DNA and genes. This sample has some 280,000 distinct CDR3 sequences in its table, and about 10% of those were observed once. The top ten clonotypes cover about 9.4% of the sample. The source of the sample is a study of T-cell reconstitution after alpha-beta-depleted transplantation in children (dated by TCRdb to 2015 to 2016). About the investigation overall: The study quantitatively tracked T-cell immune reconstitution after TCRalphabeta/CD19-depleted allogeneic hematopoietic cell transplantation in children using TCR repertoire profiling.

The CDR3 sequence holds 16 residues, the cysteine and phenylalanine included. The CDR3 DNA has 48 bases and is translated from base 1. In the germline V gene (reference sequence), CDR1 corresponds to LNHDA and CDR2 to SQIVND. Unmatched junction bases come to 8, with V trimmed by 6 bases and J by 1 base. This sample comprised PBMCs from the stem cell graft donor, obtained from the stem cell graft. In this chain, TRBV19 is recombined with TRBJ2-2; the central 7 bases match TRBD1. This TCR was sampled from a human donor who donated a stem cell graft to a child with SCID. The DNA is TGTGCCAGTAGCCCGGGACAGCTGTTGAACACCGGGGAGCTGTTTTTT. This yields the protein CASSPGQLLNTGELFF.